This T cell receptor (beta chain) is from a study of T-cell memory formation after mild COVID-19. This clonotype showed up just a few times. The germline V and J ends were trimmed by 3 bases and 0 bases, with 8 bases remaining between them. The CDR3 is 15 residues long. One entry per CDR3 protein, called by TCRdb with MiXCR from the 5' RACE reads. The data hold 300,000 to 400,000 distinct CDR3 sequences, with 15% to 20% observed a single time. The J gene is TRBJ2-2, the V gene TRBV12-3 or TRBV12-4; no clear D. The sequence was collected from a man younger than 35 who had mild COVID-19 (a few samples of this study predate the infection). Cell type and time point are not known. Input material: PBMCs or a T cell subset sorted from them (not recorded which). The CDR3 coding sequence is TGTGCCAGCAGTTTGTATTCTCCGAACACCGGGGAGCTGTTTTTT. Translating it yields CASSLYSPNTGELFF.